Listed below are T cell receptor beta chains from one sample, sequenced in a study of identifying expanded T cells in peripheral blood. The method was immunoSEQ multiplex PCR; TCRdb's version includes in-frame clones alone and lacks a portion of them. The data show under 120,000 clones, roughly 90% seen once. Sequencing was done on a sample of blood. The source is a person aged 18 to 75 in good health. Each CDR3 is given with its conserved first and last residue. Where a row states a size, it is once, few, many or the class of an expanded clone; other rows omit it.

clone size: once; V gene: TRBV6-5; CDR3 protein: CASSPDRGLGTQYF
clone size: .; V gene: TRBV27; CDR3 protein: CASSLSHGDRGYGYTF
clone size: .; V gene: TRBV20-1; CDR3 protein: CSARRETQYF
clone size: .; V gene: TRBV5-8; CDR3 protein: CASSWGTGTYEQYF
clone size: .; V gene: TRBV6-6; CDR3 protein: CASRLAGSGSTDTQYF
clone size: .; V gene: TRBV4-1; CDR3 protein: CASSQGNLQGARFQPQHF
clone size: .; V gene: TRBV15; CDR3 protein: CATSRGGTSGGQADTQYF
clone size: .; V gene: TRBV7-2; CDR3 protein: CASSLMGITNEKLFF
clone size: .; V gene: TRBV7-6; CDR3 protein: CASTQGRGMISTDTQYF
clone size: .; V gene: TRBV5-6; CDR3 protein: CASSLASFQGSSYNSPLHF
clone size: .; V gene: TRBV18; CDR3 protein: CASSPRASGIDGYTF
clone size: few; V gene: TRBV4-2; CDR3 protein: CASSLQTGVNTEAFF
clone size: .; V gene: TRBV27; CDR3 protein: CASSLSRQGSNEQYF
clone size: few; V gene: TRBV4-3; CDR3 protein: CASSQDLGSGANVLTF
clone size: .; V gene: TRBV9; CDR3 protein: CASTGDSTGELFF
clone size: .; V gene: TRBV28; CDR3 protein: CASSLSPSYEQFF
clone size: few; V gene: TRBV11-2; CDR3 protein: CASSLDPVGTWYGYTF
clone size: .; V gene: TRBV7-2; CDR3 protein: CASSYRRGNTIYF
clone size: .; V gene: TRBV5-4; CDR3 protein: CASSLNREDTQYF
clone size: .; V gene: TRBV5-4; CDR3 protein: CASSLYVGTGVYGYTF
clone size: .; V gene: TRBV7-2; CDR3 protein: CASSLGWSRVYGYTF
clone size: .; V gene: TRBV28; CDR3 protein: CASSRRQATEAFF
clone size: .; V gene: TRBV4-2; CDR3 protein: CASSQKGGAPSYEQYF
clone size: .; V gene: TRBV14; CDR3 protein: CASSQGRQGSEKLFF
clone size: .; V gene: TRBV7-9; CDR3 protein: CASSVGMGDAWDTQYF
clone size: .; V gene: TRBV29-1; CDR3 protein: CSVEDPRGLGYGYTF
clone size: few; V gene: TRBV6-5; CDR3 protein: CASSYRRTGGGYGYTF
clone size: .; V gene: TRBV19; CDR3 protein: CASSNDGRRTNEKLFF
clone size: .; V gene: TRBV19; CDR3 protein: CASNDGPRWYGYTF
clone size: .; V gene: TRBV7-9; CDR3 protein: CASSTSPGARNTDTQYF
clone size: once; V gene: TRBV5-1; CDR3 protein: CASSLDRAGQGPDTQYF
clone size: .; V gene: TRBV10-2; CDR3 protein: CASRKQGAGWDNEQFF
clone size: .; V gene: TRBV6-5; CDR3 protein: CASSHRGSGNTIYF
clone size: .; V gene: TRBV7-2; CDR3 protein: CASSRGGATDTQYF
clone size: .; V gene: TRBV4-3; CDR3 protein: CASSQDRNQPQHF
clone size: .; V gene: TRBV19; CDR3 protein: CASRRAQTGGQPQHF
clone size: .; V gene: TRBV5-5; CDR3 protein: CASSFVVTAQGDPEAFF
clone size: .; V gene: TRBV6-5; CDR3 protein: CASSGQSPTDTQYF
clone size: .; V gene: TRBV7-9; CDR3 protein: CASSLDGVGTQYF
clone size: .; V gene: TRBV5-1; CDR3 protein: CASSRGTGQNTEAFF
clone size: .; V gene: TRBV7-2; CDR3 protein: CASSIYEGPGVWTQYF
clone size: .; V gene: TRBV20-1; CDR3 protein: CSATLETQYF
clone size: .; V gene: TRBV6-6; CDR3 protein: CASNPLAVPGNTIYF
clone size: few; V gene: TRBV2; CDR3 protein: CASGRDYTGELFF
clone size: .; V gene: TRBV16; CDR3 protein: CASSPTGAAGANVLTF
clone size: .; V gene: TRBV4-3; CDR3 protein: CASSQGAFQTYNEQFF
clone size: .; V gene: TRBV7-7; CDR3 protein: CASSLDGYTGELFF
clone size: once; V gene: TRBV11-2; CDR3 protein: CASSLVQGEQYF
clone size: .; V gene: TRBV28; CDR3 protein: CASNVGGAYSNQPQHF
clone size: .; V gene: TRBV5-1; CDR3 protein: CASSRTNDEQFF
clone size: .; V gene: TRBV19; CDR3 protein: CASSLTGLAETASYEQYF
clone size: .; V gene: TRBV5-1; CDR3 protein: CASSSQVNTEAFF
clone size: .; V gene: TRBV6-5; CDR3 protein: CASSLTLTSYEQYF